This T cell receptor (beta chain) was obtained from a study of cytotoxic CD8 clonotypes in ibrutinib-treated CLL. In the study overall: Response samples were taken after a median about twelve months of treatment, range 6 to 36.

Per the germline V gene, CDR1 is SGDLS and CDR2 is YYNGEE. Trimming left V 3 bases short and J 1 base short, with 1 base between. The CDR3 is 12 residues long. Clones were sequenced by immunoSEQ multiplex PCR, and TCRdb holds only the in-frame ones, with some missing. The sample gives 250,000 to 350,000 clones, approximately 79% of which show up once; roughly 5% is in the top ten. The table lists this clone with a few counts. What it binds is unknown. Different DNA sequences within this sample yield the same CDR3. Findings of the study overall: Stable or contracted on treatment, public clonotypes were also uncommon.

This TCR was recovered from a human donor with chronic lymphocytic leukemia. The sample consisted of PBMCs, taken at disease progression, from a patient treated with ibrutinib. The chain is built from TRBV9 and TRBJ2-2; D unclear. CDR3 DNA sequence: TGTGCCAGCAGCGGGAACACCGGGGAGCTGTTTTTT. Translation gives CASSGNTGELFF.